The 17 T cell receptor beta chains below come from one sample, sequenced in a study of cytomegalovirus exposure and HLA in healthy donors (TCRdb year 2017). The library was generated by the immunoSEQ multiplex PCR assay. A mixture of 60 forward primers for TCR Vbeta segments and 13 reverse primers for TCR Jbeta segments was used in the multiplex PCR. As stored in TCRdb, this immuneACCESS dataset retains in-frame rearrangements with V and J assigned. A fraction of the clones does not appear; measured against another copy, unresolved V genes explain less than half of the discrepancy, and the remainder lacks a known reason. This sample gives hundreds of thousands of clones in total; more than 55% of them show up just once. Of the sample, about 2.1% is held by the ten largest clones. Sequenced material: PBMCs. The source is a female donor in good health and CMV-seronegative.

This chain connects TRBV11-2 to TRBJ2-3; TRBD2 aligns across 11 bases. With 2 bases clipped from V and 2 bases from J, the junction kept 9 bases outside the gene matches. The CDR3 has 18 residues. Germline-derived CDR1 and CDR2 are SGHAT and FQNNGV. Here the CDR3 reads CASSLSGRTSGYTDTQYF. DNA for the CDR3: TGTGCCAGCAGCTTATCGGGACGGACTAGCGGGTACACAGATACGCAGTATTTT.

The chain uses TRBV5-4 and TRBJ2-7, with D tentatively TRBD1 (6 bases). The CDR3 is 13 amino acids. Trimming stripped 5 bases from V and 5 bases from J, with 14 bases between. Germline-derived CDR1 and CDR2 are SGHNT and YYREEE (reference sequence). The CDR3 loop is CASRLQGNNEQYF. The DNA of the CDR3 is TGTGCCAGCAGATTGCAGGGGAATAACGAGCAGTACTTC. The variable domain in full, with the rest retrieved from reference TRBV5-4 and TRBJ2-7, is ETGVTQSPTHLIKTRGQQVTLRCSSQSGHNTVSWYQQALGQGPQFIFQYYREEENGRGNFPPRFSGLQFPNYSSELNVNALELDDSALYLCASRLQGNNEQYFGPGTRLTVT.

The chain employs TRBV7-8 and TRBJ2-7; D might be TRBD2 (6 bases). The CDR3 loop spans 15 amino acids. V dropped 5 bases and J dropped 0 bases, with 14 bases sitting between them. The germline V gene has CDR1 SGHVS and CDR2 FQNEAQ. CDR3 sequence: CASSPRDLSSYEQYF. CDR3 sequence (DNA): TGTGCCAGCAGCCCTAGGGACTTATCCTCCTACGAGCAGTACTTC.

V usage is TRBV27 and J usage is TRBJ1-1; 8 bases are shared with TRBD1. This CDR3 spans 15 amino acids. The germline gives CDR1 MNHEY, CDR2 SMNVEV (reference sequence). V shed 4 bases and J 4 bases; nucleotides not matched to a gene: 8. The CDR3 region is CASSSLGTGLTEAFF. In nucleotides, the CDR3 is TGTGCCAGCAGTTCTCTCGGGACAGGCCTCACTGAAGCTTTCTTT.

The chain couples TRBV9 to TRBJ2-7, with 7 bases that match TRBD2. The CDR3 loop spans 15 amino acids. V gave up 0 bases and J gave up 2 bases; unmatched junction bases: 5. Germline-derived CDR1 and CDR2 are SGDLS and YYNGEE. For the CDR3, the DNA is TGTGCCAGCAGCGTAGAGGGAGGGGCCGCCTACGAGCAGTACTTC. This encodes CASSVEGGAAYEQYF. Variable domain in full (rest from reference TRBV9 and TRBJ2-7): DSGVTQTPKHLITATGQRVTLRCSPRSGDLSVYWYQQSLDQGLQFLIQYYNGEERAKGNILERFSAQQFPDLHSELNLSSLELGDSALYFCASSVEGGAAYEQYFGPGTRLTVT.

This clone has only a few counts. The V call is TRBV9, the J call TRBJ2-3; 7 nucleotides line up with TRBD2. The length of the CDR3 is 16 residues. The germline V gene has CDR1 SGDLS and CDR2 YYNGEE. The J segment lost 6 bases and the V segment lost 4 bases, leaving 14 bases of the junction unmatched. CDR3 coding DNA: TGTGCCAGCAGCCCGTTTGGGGCGGGAGTGGCGGATACGCAGTATTTT. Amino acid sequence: CASSPFGAGVADTQYF.

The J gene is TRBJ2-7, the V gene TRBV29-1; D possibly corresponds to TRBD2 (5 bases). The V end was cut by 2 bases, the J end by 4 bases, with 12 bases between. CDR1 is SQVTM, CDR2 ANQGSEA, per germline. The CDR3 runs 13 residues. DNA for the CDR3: TGCAGCGTTGAATCCGGGAAAAGGTACGAGCAGTACTTC. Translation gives CSVESGKRYEQYF.

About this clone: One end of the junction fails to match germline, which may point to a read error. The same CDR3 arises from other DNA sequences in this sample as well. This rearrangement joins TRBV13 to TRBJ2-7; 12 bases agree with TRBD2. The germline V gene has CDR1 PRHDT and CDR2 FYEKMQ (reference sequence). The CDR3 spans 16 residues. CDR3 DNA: TGTGCCAGTAGCTTAGGGGGGGGACTAGCGGGTCCCGAGCAGTACTTC. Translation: CASSLGGGLAGPEQYF.

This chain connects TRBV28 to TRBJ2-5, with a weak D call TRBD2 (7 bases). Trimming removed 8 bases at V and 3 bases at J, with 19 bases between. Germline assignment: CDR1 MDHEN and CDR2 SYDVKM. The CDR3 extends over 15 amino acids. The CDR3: CASLPGGRIEETQYF. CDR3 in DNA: TGTGCCAGCCTCCCGGGGGGCAGGATTGAAGAGACCCAGTACTTC.

The CDR3 DNA follows: TGTGCCAGCGACACACAGGGCCCCAGAACCTCCTACGAGCAGTACTTC. Amino acid sequence: CASDTQGPRTSYEQYF. This chain links TRBV2 with TRBJ2-5, with D possibly being TRBD1 (6 bases). The DNA end is more similar to TRBJ2-7, so the J call may be wrong. Germline V gene data show CDR1 as SNHLY and CDR2 as FYNNEI. CDR3 size: 16 residues.

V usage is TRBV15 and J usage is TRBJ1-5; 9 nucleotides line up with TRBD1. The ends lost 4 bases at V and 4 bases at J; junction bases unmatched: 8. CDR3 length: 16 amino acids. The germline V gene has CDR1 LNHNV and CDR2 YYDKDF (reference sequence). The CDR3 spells CATSMTTGGPNQPQHF. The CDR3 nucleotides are TGTGCCACCAGCATGACAACAGGGGGCCCGAATCAGCCCCAGCATTTT.

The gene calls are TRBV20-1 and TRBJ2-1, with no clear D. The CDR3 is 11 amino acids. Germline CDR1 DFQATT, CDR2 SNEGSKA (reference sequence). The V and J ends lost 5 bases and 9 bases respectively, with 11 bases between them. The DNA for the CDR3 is TGCAGTGCTCATTCTCAGGCTGAGCAGTTCTTC. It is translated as CSAHSQAEQFF.

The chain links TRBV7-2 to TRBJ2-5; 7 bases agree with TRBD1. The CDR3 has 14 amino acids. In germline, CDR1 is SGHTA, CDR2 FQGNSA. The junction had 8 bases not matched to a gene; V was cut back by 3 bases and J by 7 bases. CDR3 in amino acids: CASSFRDRGGTQYF. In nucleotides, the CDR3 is TGTGCCAGCAGCTTCCGGGACAGAGGGGGGACCCAGTACTTC.

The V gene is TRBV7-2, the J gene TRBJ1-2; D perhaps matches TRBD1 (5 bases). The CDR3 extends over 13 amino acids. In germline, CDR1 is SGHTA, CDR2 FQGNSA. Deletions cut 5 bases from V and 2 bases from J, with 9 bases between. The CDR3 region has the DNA TGTGCCAGCAGCCCGGACAAAAACTATGGCTACACCTTC. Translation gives CASSPDKNYGYTF.

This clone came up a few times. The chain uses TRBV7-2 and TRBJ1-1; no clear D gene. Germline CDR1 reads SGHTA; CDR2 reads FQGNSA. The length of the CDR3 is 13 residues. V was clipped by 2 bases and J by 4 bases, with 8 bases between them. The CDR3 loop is CASSLMPGTEAFF. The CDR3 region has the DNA TGTGCCAGCAGCTTAATGCCGGGCACTGAAGCTTTCTTT.

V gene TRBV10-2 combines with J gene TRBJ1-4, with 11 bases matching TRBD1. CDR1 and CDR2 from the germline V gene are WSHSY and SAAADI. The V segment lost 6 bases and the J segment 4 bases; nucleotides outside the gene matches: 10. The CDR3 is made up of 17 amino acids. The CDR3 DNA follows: TGCGCCAGCAGGCAGATCCCGGGACAGGGGGATAATGAAAAACTGTTTTTT. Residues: CASRQIPGQGDNEKLFF.

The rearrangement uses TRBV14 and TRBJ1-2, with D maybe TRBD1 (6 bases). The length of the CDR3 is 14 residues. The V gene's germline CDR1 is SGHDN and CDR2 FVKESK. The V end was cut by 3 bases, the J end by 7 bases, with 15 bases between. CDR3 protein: CASSHGQPFSGYTF. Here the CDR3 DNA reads TGTGCCAGCAGCCACGGACAGCCTTTTAGTGGCTACACCTTC. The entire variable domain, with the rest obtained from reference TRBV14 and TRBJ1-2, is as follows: EAGVTQFPSHSVIEKGQTVTLRCDPISGHDNLYWYRRVMGKEIKFLLHFVKESKQDESGMPNNRFLAERTGGTYSTLKVQPAELEDSGVYFCASSHGQPFSGYTFGSGTRLTVV.